The clone carrying this T cell receptor beta chain was seen a few times. Its antigen remains unknown. This sample was taken from a study of identical twins. Regarding the study as a whole: Fewer insertions marked abundant cord blood beta clonotypes; young adult naive trended weakly, memory not at all.

TCRdb re-derived calls from the 5' RACE reads in MiXCR, one entry per CDR3 protein. The sample holds some 500,000 distinct CDR3 sequences, less than 25% seen once. The V end lost 6 bases, the J end lost 6 bases, and 17 bases lay between the germline ends. CDR1 WNHNN and CDR2 SYGVQD come from the germline V gene (reference sequence). The CDR3 length is 14 residues. The data were also submitted as part of a second study, on T cells expressing NK-cell markers. As that report states: Out of eight donors sequenced, seven tested HCMV-seropositive and the remaining one seronegative. The leading position in the CD3+CD56-NKG2C+ fraction of a few donors also went to these clonotypes. What remained unclear was the HCMV specificity of expanded NKG2C+ T cell clones.

The chain has TRBV10-1 and TRBJ1-1; no clear D gene. The TCR sequence derives from a young woman in good health. Sequenced input: CD4+ T cells sorted from blood. The CDR3 here is CASRRDPYDAEAFF. DNA for the CDR3: TGCGCCAGCAGGAGAGACCCATATGACGCTGAAGCTTTCTTT.